A single T cell receptor (beta chain) is shown here with its context. This specimen belongs to a study of blood T cell repertoires in COVID-19. Sequenced by immunoSEQ multiplex PCR; TCRdb stores in-frame clones only, minus some. The sample gives some 250,000 clones, 85% to 90% of which show up once; around 0.98% is in the top ten. V was clipped by 3 bases and J by 6 bases; unmatched bases: 8. The CDR3 loop spans 17 amino acids. CDR1 KGHDR and CDR2 SFDVKD come from the germline V gene. This sequence originates from a woman in her 40s who had recovered from COVID-19. V is TRBV24-1 and J is TRBJ1-4, with 11 bases that match TRBD1. The material sequenced was peripheral blood. The CDR3: CATSDPRGGQGDEKLFF. CDR3 in DNA: TGTGCCACCAGTGATCCTCGGGGGGGACAGGGGGATGAAAAACTGTTTTTT.